These 21 T cell receptor beta chains were all obtained from the same sample, sequenced in a study of T cells after yellow fever vaccination. TCRdb reprocessed the 5' RACE reads via MiXCR and lists one record per CDR3 protein. This sample carries about 340,000 distinct CDR3 sequences, about 4% of them seen once, and the ten largest clones take roughly 24%. The source was PBMCs, collected 5 days after the yellow fever booster vaccination. The receptor set was obtained from a man aged 18-30 years who received the YFV17D yellow fever vaccine.

This clonotype occurred a few times. The chain recombines TRBV29-1 with TRBJ2-5; D is unresolved. The CDR3 loop spans 13 amino acids. The ends were cut back, 6 bases at V and 1 base at J, with 12 bases in the middle. CDR1 is SQVTM, CDR2 ANQGSEA, per germline. The CDR3 protein is CSVNGLFQETQYF. The CDR3 DNA follows: TGCAGCGTGAACGGGCTCTTCCAAGAGACCCAGTACTTC. Full variable domain (rest looked up from reference TRBV29-1 and TRBJ2-5): SAVISQKPSRDICQRGTSLTIQCQVDSQVTMMFWYRQQPGQSLTLIATANQGSEATYESGFVIDKFPISRPNLTFSTLTVSNMSPEDSSIYLCSVNGLFQETQYFGPGTRLLVL.

This clonotype was recorded a few times. The gene calls are TRBV5-1 and TRBJ2-1; maybe TRBD1 (5 bases). The CDR3 is 15 residues long. Deletions cut 4 bases from V and 2 bases from J, with 13 bases between. The germline V gene encodes CDR1 SGHRS and CDR2 YFSETQ. CDR3 in amino acids: CASSHDRTAYNEQFF. CDR3 DNA sequence: TGCGCCAGCAGCCATGACAGAACTGCCTACAATGAGCAGTTCTTC.

This clonotype was detected only a few times. This chain links TRBV5-5 with TRBJ2-2; TRBD2 might be the D (5 bases). V was trimmed by 6 bases and J by 5 bases, leaving 14 bases between them. Germline V gives CDR1 SGHKS, CDR2 YYEKEE (reference sequence). This CDR3 contains 14 residues. The CDR3: CASTVRGETGELFF. The DNA for the CDR3 is TGTGCCAGCACCGTTCGGGGAGAGACCGGGGAGCTGTTTTTT.

The V call is TRBV5-1, the J call TRBJ2-5, with 8 positions matching TRBD1. The germline CDR1 and CDR2 sequences are SGHRS and YFSETQ. This CDR3 has 17 residues. V lost 1 base, J lost 0 bases, and 8 bases stayed unmatched. CDR3 coding DNA: TGCGCCAGCAGCTTGCTCGACAGGGGAGAGTACCAAGAGACCCAGTACTTC. Protein sequence: CASSLLDRGEYQETQYF.

The sample holds many counts of this clonotype. The chain has TRBV12-3 or TRBV12-4 and TRBJ2-4, with a possible D match to TRBD1 (5 bases). The CDR3 covers 15 residues. The germline V and J ends were trimmed by 3 bases and 6 bases, with 15 bases remaining between them. The DNA for the CDR3 is TGTGCCAGCAGTTTCATGGGCCAGGGTAGAAACATTCAGTACTTC. It codes for CASSFMGQGRNIQYF.

The CDR3 DNA sequence: TGTGCCATCAGTGGGATTAGCGGGGGGAGCACAGATACGCAGTATTTT. Protein product: CAISGISGGSTDTQYF. The chain combines TRBV10-3 with TRBJ2-3; 10 bases fit TRBD2. CDR1 and CDR2 from the germline V gene are ENHRY and SYGVKD. V was clipped by 4 bases and J by 0 bases; unmatched bases: 4. The CDR3 loop spans 16 amino acids.

This clonotype was recorded a few times. This chain uses TRBV6-2 or TRBV6-3 with TRBJ2-3, with TRBD2 matching 8 bases. CDR1 is MNHEY and CDR2 is SVGEGT in the germline V gene. The CDR3 length is 15 residues. With 2 bases clipped from V and 2 bases from J, the junction kept 3 bases outside the gene matches. For the CDR3, the DNA is TGTGCCAGCAGTTACCGGCGGGGGGTCACAGATACGCAGTATTTT. It translates to CASSYRRGVTDTQYF.

This clonotype occurred many times. J is TRBJ1-3 and V is TRBV10-2; 8 bases map to TRBD1. The CDR3 is made up of 14 amino acids. With 6 bases clipped from V and 3 bases from J, the junction kept 4 bases outside the gene matches. Germline CDR1 WSHSY, CDR2 SAAADI. DNA for the CDR3: TGCGCCAGCAGCAGGGGGCTGGATGGAAACACCATATATTTT. Protein: CASSRGLDGNTIYF.

This clonotype was detected only a few times. V and J are TRBV7-6 and TRBJ2-1; TRBD1 agrees at 10 bases. J lost 8 bases, V lost 3 bases, and 13 bases had no gene match. CDR3 length: 17 amino acids. Germline values: CDR1 SGHVS, CDR2 FNYEAQ. CDR3 nucleotide sequence: TGTGCCAGCAGCTTTCGGCTCCGGGACAGGGGAAGGGATGAGCAGTTCTTC. It translates to CASSFRLRDRGRDEQFF. Full variable domain (rest looked up from reference TRBV7-6 and TRBJ2-1): GAGVSQSPRYKVTKRGQDVALRCDPISGHVSLYWYRQALGQGPEFLTYFNYEAQQDKSGLPNDRFSAERPEGSISTLTIQRTEQRDSAMYRCASSFRLRDRGRDEQFFGPGTRLTVL.

The chain links TRBV30 to TRBJ2-3; 9 nucleotides line up with TRBD1. The CDR3 sequence is 13 residues long. With 7 bases clipped from V and 1 base from J, the junction kept 3 bases outside the gene matches. Germline V gene sequence: CDR1 GTSNPN, CDR2 SVGIG (reference sequence). CDR3 residues: CASRDRGTDTQYF. CDR3 nucleotide sequence: TGTGCCTCGAGGGACAGGGGCACAGATACGCAGTATTTT.

This clonotype was found a few times. This rearrangement joins TRBV4-1 to TRBJ2-3; D perhaps matches TRBD2 (7 bases). Trimming took off 4 bases at V and 5 bases at J, with 16 bases between the two ends. Germline CDR1 is MGHRA and CDR2 is YSYEKL. The CDR3 is 15 amino acids. The CDR3 sequence is CASSRLGGGRDTQYF. For the CDR3, the DNA is TGCGCCAGCAGCCGGCTTGGGGGGGGGCGAGATACGCAGTATTTT.

The genes are TRBV5-1 and TRBJ2-3; D gene unclear. The CDR3 is 16 residues long. Per germline, CDR1 SGHRS and CDR2 YFSETQ. V was shortened by 0 bases and J by 0 bases, with 11 bases between the two germline ends. In DNA form, the CDR3 reads TGCGCCAGCAGCTTGGAGGGAACCCCTAGCACAGATACGCAGTATTTT. Amino acid sequence: CASSLEGTPSTDTQYF.

This clonotype appeared a few times. The rearrangement joins TRBV2 to TRBJ1-5; 7 positions agree with TRBD1. The CDR3 loop spans 15 amino acids. CDR1 is SNHLY, CDR2 FYNNEI, per germline. Trimming at V came to 6 bases and at J to 1 base, leaving 6 bases not matched to a gene. Written as DNA, the CDR3 is TGTGCCAGCAGGAGGGACAGCTTAAGCAATCAGCCCCAGCATTTT. Amino acids: CASRRDSLSNQPQHF.

J is TRBJ1-5 and V is TRBV24-1; maybe TRBD1 (6 bases). V was clipped by 3 bases and J by 7 bases, with 18 bases between them. The CDR3 sequence is 16 residues long. Germline CDR1 is KGHDR and CDR2 is SFDVKD. The CDR3 nucleotides are TGTGCCACCAGTGATCCCGTAGGGGGTAGAGACCAGCCCCAGCATTTT. Residues: CATSDPVGGRDQPQHF.

This clonotype came up a few times. The chain is built from TRBV7-9 and TRBJ1-1; no clear D. This CDR3 has 15 residues. Germline V lookup: CDR1 SEHNR, CDR2 FQNEAQ (reference sequence). Trimming took off 5 bases at V and 0 bases at J, with 13 bases between the two ends. In DNA form, the CDR3 reads TGTGCCAGCAGCCCCCCCCGGAGTATGAACACTGAAGCTTTCTTT. Residues: CASSPPRSMNTEAFF.

V gene TRBV6-6 combines with J gene TRBJ2-1; the match to TRBD1 covers 12 bases. The germline gives CDR1 MNHNY, CDR2 SVGAGI (reference sequence). The junction had 13 bases not matched to a gene; V was cut back by 7 bases and J by 9 bases. The CDR3 has 16 amino acids. The CDR3 sequence: CASTLPPGQGASEQFF. The CDR3 DNA reads as TGTGCCAGCACCCTACCGCCGGGACAGGGGGCGAGTGAGCAGTTCTTC.

This clonotype was detected only a few times. This chain uses TRBV7-2 with TRBJ2-2; tentatively, D is TRBD1 or TRBD2 (5 bases each). Per the germline V gene, CDR1 is SGHTA and CDR2 is FQGNSA. This CDR3 spans 18 amino acids. The ends were cut back, 6 bases at V and 0 bases at J, with 20 bases in the middle. CDR3 protein: CASRPPGRSATNTGELFF. The DNA for the CDR3 is TGTGCCAGCAGACCTCCGGGGCGGTCGGCTACGAACACCGGGGAGCTGTTTTTT. Full variable domain (missing parts from reference TRBV7-2 and TRBJ2-2): GAGVSQSPSNKVTEKGKDVELRCDPISGHTALYWYRQSLGQGLEFLIYFQGNSAPDKSGLPSDRFSAERTGGSVSTLTIQRTQQEDSAVYLCASRPPGRSATNTGELFFGEGSRLTVL.

The chain uses TRBV5-1 and TRBJ2-2, with D perhaps being TRBD1 or TRBD2 (5 bases each). CDR3 length equals 16 residues. CDR1 is SGHRS and CDR2 is YFSETQ in the germline V gene. V lost 0 bases and J lost 3, with 12 bases in between. Here the CDR3 reads CASSLAGTADTGELFF. In nucleotides, the CDR3 is TGCGCCAGCAGCTTGGCCGGGACCGCTGACACCGGGGAGCTGTTTTTT.

This clonotype was detected only a few times. The chain recombines TRBV23-1 with TRBJ2-7, with TRBD1 matching over 7 bases. Being an ORF, TRBV23-1 has a function that is uncertain. After removal of 5 bases from V and 0 bases from J, the junction contained 1 base not matched to a gene. There are 13 residues in the CDR3. In DNA form, the CDR3 reads TGCGCCAGCAGTAACAGGGGCTCCTACGAGCAGTACTTC. Its protein is CASSNRGSYEQYF.

This clonotype was picked up a small number of times. The chain joins TRBV4-1 to TRBJ1-2, with TRBD1 identical over 9 bases. CDR1 and CDR2 (germline): MGHRA, YSYEKL. The J segment lost 4 bases and the V segment lost 1 base, leaving 4 bases of the junction unmatched. This CDR3 spans 15 amino acids. This CDR3 is CASSQVGTGFYGYTF. The CDR3 coding sequence is TGCGCCAGCAGCCAAGTAGGGACAGGGTTCTATGGCTACACCTTC.

This clonotype occurred a few times. The CDR3 sequence: CASSRRGGSGQPQHF. DNA for the CDR3: TGCGCCAGCAGCCGGAGGGGAGGGAGCGGGCAGCCCCAGCATTTT. The chain has TRBV4-1 and TRBJ1-5, with D possibly TRBD1 on 5 matching bases. The CDR3 extends over 15 amino acids. In germline, CDR1 is MGHRA, CDR2 YSYEKL. Trimming removed 4 bases from V and 7 bases from J, with 17 bases in between.